The text below deals with one T cell receptor (beta chain). Which antigen it targets is not known. One end of the junction is discordant with germline, which a read error may explain. The immunoSEQ Assay, a bias-controlled multiplex PCR, was used to amplify TCRbeta CDR3 regions from genomic DNA. The original methods were these. Nucleated cell counts per sample were estimated from amplification of reference gene primers within the assay. To quantify the absolute abundance of each unique TCRbeta CDR3 rearrangement, sequence reads were collapsed and filtered. Productive Simpson clonality was computed per sample as the square root of Simpson's diversity index over productive rearrangements. The immuneACCESS repertoire file appears here via TCRdb, limited to in-frame rearrangements. These files lack a portion of the clones; in checked studies, under half of the deficit traces to unresolved V genes, and the cause of the others is not known. The DNA gave D and trimming, while V, J and clone size come from that table. For this sample the table gives a few hundred thousand clones, of which roughly 80% were detected only once. The top ten clonotypes cover 4% to 5.5% of the sample.

These data come from a study of blood T cell repertoires in COVID-19 (dated by TCRdb to about 2020). Notes on the research overall: The collaborator samples originated in the United States, Italy and Spain and spanned the acute and convalescent phases of COVID-19. The material from the prospective study consisted of cDNA or gDNA derived from T cells, B-cell-depleted T cells, or PBMCs. Subjects who had been exposed to COVID-19, were actively infected with it, or had recovered from it provided the deeply sampled blood TCRbeta repertoires that made up the dataset. The repertoires were released in a freely available public database intended as a resource for research on the immune response to SARS-CoV-2. The samples were drawn from two sources: the first 160 participants of the ongoing ImmuneRACE study, and 1,254 subjects contributed by 6 global collaborators. Nearly every sample came with metadata listing a de-identified subject ID, COVID-19 status, age in years and sex. Where HLA class I and class II types were available, the types were taken from metadata supplied by the sample provider, not from assay-based typing.

Collaborating institutions collected whole blood in K2EDTA tubes following their own protocols. For TCRbeta analysis, collaborators shipped samples as frozen whole blood, isolated PBMCs, or DNA extracted from either of those sample types. Study-level results and caveats: The quantity of clinical and demographic metadata differed by source and by participant and was supplied without curation.

Reading from cysteine to phenylalanine, the CDR3 counts 12 amino acids. CDR3 DNA is the only sequence kept; it has 36 bases, read in frame from the first base. The germline V gene sets CDR1 to MDHEN and CDR2 to SYDVKM. The V and J genes are TRBV28 and TRBJ2-7, with TRBD2 identical over 7 junction bases. The material sequenced was peripheral blood. This receptor was obtained from a human donor in a cohort sampled during active COVID-19. The CDR3 region: CASSLLSGGRDF. The DNA sequence is TGTGCCAGCAGTTTGCTATCGGGGGGTCGGGACTTC.